In this sample, the clone carrying this TCR beta chain turned up many times. The sample originates from a study of Graves' ophthalmopathy and Graves' hyperthyroidism. The CDR3 runs 14 residues. V dropped 8 bases and J dropped 1 base, with 15 bases sitting between them. The V gene's germline CDR1 is LNHNV and CDR2 YYDKDF (reference sequence). Researchers took RNA transcripts and amplified TCR beta CDR3 regions from them. Investigators did first-round RT-PCR with HTBI primers, then second-round multiplex PCR. TCRdb fed the multiplex PCR reads into MiXCR, producing one record per CDR3 protein. The sample lists roughly 700,000 distinct CDR3 sequences; about 44% were seen once.

The clonotype was recovered from an adult man with Graves' ophthalmopathy. V gene TRBV15 combines with J gene TRBJ2-7; perhaps TRBD2 as D (5 bases). Source material: peripheral blood. CDR3 in amino acids: CATQPGRSSYEQYF. The CDR3 bases are TGTGCCACCCAACCGGGAAGATCTTCCTACGAGCAGTACTTC.